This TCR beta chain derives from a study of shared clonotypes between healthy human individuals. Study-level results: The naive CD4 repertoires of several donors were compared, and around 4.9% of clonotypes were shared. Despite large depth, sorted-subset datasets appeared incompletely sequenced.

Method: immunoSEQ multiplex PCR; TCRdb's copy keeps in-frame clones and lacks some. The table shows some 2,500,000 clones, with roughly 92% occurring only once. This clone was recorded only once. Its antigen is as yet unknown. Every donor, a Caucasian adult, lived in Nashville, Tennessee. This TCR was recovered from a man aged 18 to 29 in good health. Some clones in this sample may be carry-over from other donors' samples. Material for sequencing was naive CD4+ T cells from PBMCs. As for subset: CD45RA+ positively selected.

CDR3 in amino acids: CASSPGQGGRQETQYF. The DNA of the CDR3 is TGTGCCAGCAGCCCGGGACAGGGGGGGAGACAAGAGACCCAGTACTTC. The chain has TRBV9 and TRBJ2-5; TRBD1 matches at 11 bases. This CDR3 comprises 16 residues. Germline V gene data show CDR1 as SGDLS and CDR2 as YYNGEE. Germline trimming cut 4 bases from V and 2 bases from J; bases unmatched to any gene: 7.